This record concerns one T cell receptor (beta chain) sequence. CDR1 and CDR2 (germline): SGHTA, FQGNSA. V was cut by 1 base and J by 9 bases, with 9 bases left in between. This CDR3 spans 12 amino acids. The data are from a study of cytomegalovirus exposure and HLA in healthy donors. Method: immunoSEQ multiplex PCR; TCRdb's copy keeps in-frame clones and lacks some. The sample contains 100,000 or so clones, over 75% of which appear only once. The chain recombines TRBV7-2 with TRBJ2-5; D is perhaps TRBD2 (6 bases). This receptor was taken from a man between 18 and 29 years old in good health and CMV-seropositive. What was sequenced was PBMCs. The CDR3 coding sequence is TGTGCCAGCAGCTTAGAGGGACTGGCCCAGTACTTC. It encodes CASSLEGLAQYF.